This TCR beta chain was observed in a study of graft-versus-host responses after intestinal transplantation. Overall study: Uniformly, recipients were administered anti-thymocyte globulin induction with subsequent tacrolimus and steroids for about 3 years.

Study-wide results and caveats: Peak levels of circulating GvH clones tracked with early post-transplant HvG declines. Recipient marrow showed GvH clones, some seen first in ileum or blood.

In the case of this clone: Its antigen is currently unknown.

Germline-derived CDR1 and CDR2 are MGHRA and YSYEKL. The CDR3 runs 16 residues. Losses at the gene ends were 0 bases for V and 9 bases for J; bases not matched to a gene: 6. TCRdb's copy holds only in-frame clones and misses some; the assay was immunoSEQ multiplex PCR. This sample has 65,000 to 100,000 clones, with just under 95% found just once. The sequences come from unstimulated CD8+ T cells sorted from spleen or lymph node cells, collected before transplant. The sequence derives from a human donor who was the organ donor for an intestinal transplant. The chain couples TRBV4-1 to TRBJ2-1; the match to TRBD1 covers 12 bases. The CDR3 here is CASSQDPGTGGGEQFF. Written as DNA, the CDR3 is TGCGCCAGCAGCCAAGATCCCGGGACAGGGGGCGGTGAGCAGTTCTTC.